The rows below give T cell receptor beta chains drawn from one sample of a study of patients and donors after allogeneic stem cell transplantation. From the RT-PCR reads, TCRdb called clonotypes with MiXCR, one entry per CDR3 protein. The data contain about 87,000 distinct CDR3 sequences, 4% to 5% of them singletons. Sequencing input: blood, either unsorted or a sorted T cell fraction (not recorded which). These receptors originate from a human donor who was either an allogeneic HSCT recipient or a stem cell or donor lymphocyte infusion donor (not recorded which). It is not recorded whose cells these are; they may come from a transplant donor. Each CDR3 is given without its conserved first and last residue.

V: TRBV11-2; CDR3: ASSLERFQPQH
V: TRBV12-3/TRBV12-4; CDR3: ASSLLKGGDTQY
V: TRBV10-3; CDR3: AISVERGASNYGYT
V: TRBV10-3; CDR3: AIRPTSREETQY
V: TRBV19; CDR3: ASSMWDNSNQPQH
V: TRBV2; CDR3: ASRQDYGRGGYT
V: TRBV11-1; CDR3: ASSQSGQGTGSGYT
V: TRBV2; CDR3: ASSLPGAPGIGEQF
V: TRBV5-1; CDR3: ASSLEGENYGYT
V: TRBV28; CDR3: ASRDPAGRSSYEQY